This T cell receptor beta chain comes out of a study of blood T cell repertoires in COVID-19. Only in-frame clones appear in the TCRdb table, and some are missing; sequencing was by immunoSEQ multiplex PCR. The table records tens of thousands of clones, more than 90% of them present only once. The V gene lost 5 bases and the J gene lost 4 bases, with 20 bases spanning the gap. The CDR3 sequence is 16 residues long. Germline assignment: CDR1 SGHDN and CDR2 FVKESK. The rearrangement uses TRBV14 and TRBJ1-2; tentatively, D is TRBD1 (6 bases). This clonotype was sampled from a woman of 80 years or more with active or convalescent COVID-19. Sequenced material: peripheral blood. The CDR3 sequence: CASSFRQEVSGYGYTF. The CDR3 DNA sequence: TGTGCCAGCAGCTTCCGACAGGAGGTTTCGGGCTATGGCTACACCTTC. The full variable domain, with the rest looked up from reference TRBV14 and TRBJ1-2, is EAGVTQFPSHSVIEKGQTVTLRCDPISGHDNLYWYRRVMGKEIKFLLHFVKESKQDESGMPNNRFLAERTGGTYSTLKVQPAELEDSGVYFCASSFRQEVSGYGYTFGSGTRLTVV.